These 26 T cell receptor beta chains were sequenced from one sample in a study of radiation and T cells in renal cell carcinoma. TCRdb's copy holds only in-frame clones and misses some; the assay was immunoSEQ multiplex PCR. The data show 100,000 to 150,000 clones, about four fifths seen once. Specified time point: blood 2 weeks post-SBRT. Treatment described: 15 Gy SBRT to primary tumor, nephrectomy 4 weeks later. Sample: blood, taken from a patient whose treatment included radiotherapy and nephrectomy. All receptors derive from a man between 50 and 59 years old with renal cell carcinoma.

V gene TRBV5-8 combines with J gene TRBJ2-3; perhaps TRBD2 as D (6 bases). V dropped 4 bases and J dropped 0 bases, with 18 bases sitting between them. The length of the CDR3 is 17 residues. The germline CDR1 and CDR2 sequences are SGHTS and YDEGEE. In nucleotides, the CDR3 is TGTGCCAGCAGCCCGGCGTATAGCGGAGCCAGCACAGATACGCAGTATTTT. It codes for CASSPAYSGASTDTQYF.

This clone was seen a handful of times. Other DNA sequences in the same sample also yield this CDR3. In DNA form, the CDR3 reads TGTGCCAGCAGTGAAGTCGGCAACAGCTACAATGAGCAGTTCTTC. Protein sequence: CASSEVGNSYNEQFF. The chain joins TRBV6-1 to TRBJ2-1, with unresolved D. Trimming pared 1 base from V and 3 bases from J, leaving 10 bases between. From germline, CDR1 is MNHNS and CDR2 SASEGT. The CDR3 covers 15 residues.

The rearrangement links TRBV4-2 to TRBJ2-3; D might be TRBD2 (6 bases). The CDR3 covers 15 residues. The V end lost 2 bases, the J end lost 0 bases, and 9 bases lay between the germline ends. CDR1 is LGHNA, CDR2 YNFKEQ, per germline. The CDR3: CASSQLALSTDTQYF. The CDR3 DNA follows: TGTGCCAGCAGCCAACTAGCGCTTAGCACAGATACGCAGTATTTT.

The chain couples TRBV5-1 to TRBJ1-4; no clear D gene. The CDR3 is 15 amino acids. CDR1 is SGHRS and CDR2 is YFSETQ in the germline V gene. With 1 base removed from V and 7 bases from J, the gap between germline ends came to 14 bases. The chain's CDR3 is CASSLSEGQSEKLFF. Here the CDR3 DNA reads TGCGCCAGCAGCTTGTCGGAGGGTCAGAGTGAAAAACTGTTTTTT.

The chain is built from TRBV2 and TRBJ1-3; 7 nucleotides line up with TRBD1. Germline CDR1 SNHLY, CDR2 FYNNEI. This CDR3 is 13 amino acids long. V was clipped by 8 bases and J by 4 bases; unmatched bases: 5. This chain's CDR3 is CASGQERGNTIYF. In nucleotides, the CDR3 is TGTGCCAGCGGACAGGAGAGAGGAAACACCATATATTTT.

This clone was seen a few times. The chain links TRBV19 to TRBJ1-1; D is uncertain. The V and J ends lost 3 bases and 3 bases respectively, with 11 bases between them. The CDR3 length is 14 residues. Germline V CDR1 and CDR2: LNHDA, SQIVND (reference sequence). CDR3 coding DNA: TGTGCCAGTAGTATTTGGGGTCTTGACACTGAAGCTTTCTTT. This codes for CASSIWGLDTEAFF.

V and J are TRBV4-1 and TRBJ2-2; possible D gene TRBD2, 6 bases. The CDR3 runs 16 residues. The ends were cut back, 0 bases at V and 4 bases at J, with 12 bases in the middle. CDR1 and CDR2 (germline): MGHRA, YSYEKL. The CDR3 loop reads CASSQDPRRGTGELFF. Here the CDR3 DNA reads TGCGCCAGCAGCCAAGATCCTCGGAGGGGCACCGGGGAGCTGTTTTTT.

This chain links TRBV18 with TRBJ2-6; maybe TRBD1 (5 bases). Trimming removed 1 base at V and 0 bases at J, with 16 bases between. The CDR3 totals 19 residues. Germline CDR1 reads KGHSH; CDR2 reads LQKENI. CDR3 loop: CASSPLPQGGSSGANVLTF. The CDR3, as DNA: TGTGCCAGCTCACCACTCCCGCAGGGTGGAAGCTCTGGGGCCAACGTCCTGACTTTC.

J is TRBJ1-3 and V is TRBV6-5; D remains ambiguous. This CDR3 comprises 14 residues. Germline CDR1 is MNHEY and CDR2 is SVGAGI. Trimming pared 8 bases from V and 0 bases from J, leaving 11 bases between. DNA for the CDR3: TGTGCCAGCGTTCGAAGCCGCTCTGGAAACACCATATATTTT. Its translation is CASVRSRSGNTIYF.

The chain carries TRBV28 and TRBJ2-2; 10 nucleotides align to TRBD1. CDR3 length: 16 amino acids. The germline V gene encodes CDR1 MDHEN and CDR2 SYDVKM. V shed 4 bases, J shed 6 bases, and the junction held 8 bases outside the gene matches. The CDR3 nucleotides read TGTGCCAGCAGTTCCACCGGGACAGGGGTCGCCGGGGAGCTGTTTTTT. Translating gives CASSSTGTGVAGELFF.

The chain employs TRBV15 and TRBJ2-3; 10 bases match TRBD2. With 0 bases clipped from V and 6 bases from J, the junction kept 6 bases outside the gene matches. This CDR3 is built from 16 residues. Germline V lookup: CDR1 LNHNV, CDR2 YYDKDF (reference sequence). The DNA of the CDR3 is TGTGCCACCAGCAGAGATGATCTAGCGGGGGTGGATACGCAGTATTTT. Protein: CATSRDDLAGVDTQYF.

The chain employs TRBV10-3 and TRBJ1-6; no firm D call. The V and J ends lost 6 bases and 0 bases respectively, with 12 bases between them. The CDR3 runs to 16 residues. Germline V lookup: CDR1 ENHRY, CDR2 SYGVKD. The CDR3 DNA sequence: TGTGCCATCAGGACGGGTTCTAGCTCCTATAATTCACCCCTCCACTTT. Translation gives CAIRTGSSSYNSPLHF.

V usage is TRBV29-1 and J usage is TRBJ2-1; TRBD2 aligns across 9 bases. The junction had 7 bases not matched to a gene; V was cut back by 4 bases and J by 0 bases. The germline CDR1 and CDR2 sequences are SQVTM and ANQGSEA. The CDR3 covers 16 residues. As DNA, the CDR3 is TGCAGCGTTGTGGCTAGCGGGGCAAGCTCCTACAATGAGCAGTTCTTC. Its translation is CSVVASGASSYNEQFF.

This clone was counted between two and nine times. This chain connects TRBV19 to TRBJ2-7, with 8 bases lining up with TRBD1. Germline loops: CDR1 LNHDA, CDR2 SQIVND (reference sequence). The CDR3 is 16 amino acids. Losses at the gene ends were 4 bases for V and 1 base for J; bases not matched to a gene: 9. For the CDR3, the DNA is TGTGCCAGTAGTAAAGCCCTTCGGGACAGGTCCTACGAGCAGTACTTC. Encoded protein: CASSKALRDRSYEQYF.

The rearrangement links TRBV19 to TRBJ2-7, with D maybe TRBD1 (6 bases). Deletions cut 3 bases from V and 10 bases from J, with 19 bases between. Germline V gene sequence: CDR1 LNHDA, CDR2 SQIVND (reference sequence). This CDR3 is 14 amino acids long. The CDR3 loop is CASSMVGAEDPQYF. CDR3 nucleotides: TGTGCCAGTAGTATGGTGGGGGCCGAGGACCCCCAGTACTTC.

This clone was observed a handful of times. CDR3 nucleotides: TGTGCCAGTAGTAATACTTATCGGGACTACCAAGAGACCCAGTACTTC. Translated: CASSNTYRDYQETQYF. The chain uses TRBV19 and TRBJ2-5; weak D call: TRBD2 (6 bases). Germline CDR1 is LNHDA and CDR2 is SQIVND (reference sequence). The CDR3 consists of 16 residues. The germline V and J ends were trimmed by 4 bases and 0 bases, with 15 bases remaining between them. The full variable domain, rest sourced from reference TRBV19 and TRBJ2-5, is DGGITQSPKYLFRKEGQNVTLSCEQNLNHDAMYWYRQDPGQGLRLIYYSQIVNDFQKGDIAEGYSVSREKKESFPLTVTSAQKNPTAFYLCASSNTYRDYQETQYFGPGTRLLVL.

The chain couples TRBV5-1 to TRBJ2-5, with 8 nucleotides matching TRBD1. Per the germline V gene, CDR1 is SGHRS and CDR2 is YFSETQ. The CDR3 spans 13 residues. The V segment lost 4 bases and the J segment 5 bases; nucleotides outside the gene matches: 4. CDR3 sequence reads: CASSLTGDETQYF. The CDR3 DNA sequence: TGCGCCAGCAGCCTGACAGGGGATGAGACCCAGTACTTC.

This clone was detected only a few times. The same CDR3 arises from other DNA sequences in this sample as well. This chain links TRBV9 with TRBJ2-2; D unclear. Germline V CDR1 and CDR2: SGDLS, YYNGEE. Trimming left V 0 bases short and J 0 bases short, with 3 bases between. This CDR3 spans 14 amino acids. The CDR3 sequence is CASSVVSNTGELFF. CDR3 in DNA: TGTGCCAGCAGCGTAGTTTCGAACACCGGGGAGCTGTTTTTT.

This clone was seen a few times. The chain recombines TRBV19 with TRBJ1-4, with a weak D call TRBD1 (5 bases). The CDR3 contains 16 residues. The V gene's germline CDR1 is LNHDA and CDR2 SQIVND (reference sequence). V dropped 4 bases and J dropped 8 bases, with 20 bases sitting between them. CDR3 in amino acids: CASSTNLGTSQEKLFF. For the CDR3, the DNA is TGTGCCAGTAGTACGAACTTGGGGACCTCTCAGGAAAAACTGTTTTTT.

This rearrangement joins TRBV4-2 to TRBJ2-5; 9 bases are a match to TRBD2. V lost 0 bases, J lost 13 bases, and 27 bases stayed unmatched. The CDR3 totals 20 residues. In germline, CDR1 is LGHNA, CDR2 YNFKEQ. The CDR3 bases are TGTGCCAGCAGCCAAGACCCACCGACGGGACTAGCAGGGGGGTTGGAGGCCCGGTACTTC. Translated, it gives CASSQDPPTGLAGGLEARYF.

V gene TRBV18 combines with J gene TRBJ1-2; D ambiguous. CDR3 size: 15 residues. CDR1 and CDR2 from the germline V gene are KGHSH and LQKENI. V lost 6 bases and J lost 1, with 15 bases in between. CDR3 in DNA: TGTGCCAGCTCGCCCGGGGTCGAGCGTAACTATGGCTACACCTTC. Its protein product is CASSPGVERNYGYTF.

The V and J genes are TRBV4-2 and TRBJ2-7; TRBD2 agrees at 9 bases. V lost 2 bases to trimming and J lost 0 bases; unmatched junction nucleotides: 5. Per the germline V gene, CDR1 is LGHNA and CDR2 is YNFKEQ. The CDR3 contains 16 residues. In nucleotides, the CDR3 is TGTGCCAGCAGCCAAATAGCGGGAGATCACTCCTACGAGCAGTACTTC. Encoded protein: CASSQIAGDHSYEQYF.

This chain connects TRBV23-1 to TRBJ2-7, with TRBD1 matching 9 bases. TRBV23-1 is assigned to the ORF class and has an uncertain function. This CDR3 has 15 amino acids. V trimming: 6 bases; J trimming: 3 bases; junction bases outside the gene matches: 9. CDR3 sequence (DNA): TGCGCCAGCAGGACTATACAGGGGGCCCTCTACGAGCAGTACTTC. Protein sequence: CASRTIQGALYEQYF.

This clone was recorded once. V gene TRBV5-1 combines with J gene TRBJ1-1, with D perhaps TRBD1 (5 bases). V was cut by 4 bases and J by 5 bases, with 15 bases left in between. Germline loops: CDR1 SGHRS, CDR2 YFSETQ. The CDR3 is 14 residues long. CDR3 in amino acids: CASSRGVFETEAFF. In DNA, the CDR3 is TGCGCCAGCAGCCGAGGGGTGTTCGAGACTGAAGCTTTCTTT.

The chain carries TRBV11-2 and TRBJ1-2, with D unresolved. Germline-derived CDR1 and CDR2 are SGHAT and FQNNGV. V was trimmed by 1 base and J by 4 bases, leaving 10 bases between them. The CDR3 spans 14 residues. CDR3 bases: TGTGCCAGCAGCTTAGGACGGATAAGCTATGGCTACACCTTC. It encodes CASSLGRISYGYTF.

This chain links TRBV30 with TRBJ1-2; D call uncertain. The CDR3 consists of 15 residues. Trimming removed 1 base at V and 3 bases at J, with 15 bases between. Germline values: CDR1 GTSNPN, CDR2 SVGIG (reference sequence). The chain's CDR3 is CAWSDPQDRDYGYTF. Here the CDR3 DNA reads TGTGCCTGGAGTGATCCCCAGGACCGGGACTATGGCTACACCTTC.